Listed here are 5 T cell receptor beta chains from one sample, sequenced in a study of response to subunit inactivated influenza vaccine. TCRdb fed the RT-PCR reads into MiXCR, producing one record per CDR3 protein. In the table there are approximately 530,000 distinct CDR3 sequences, approximately 7.8% of which are singletons. The starting material was PBMCs from blood, obtained around 25 months after vaccination. These receptors all come from a man aged 50-75 years who received an inactivated influenza vaccine.

This rearrangement joins TRBV14 to TRBJ2-5, with no clear D. The CDR3 spans 14 residues. Germline V gene sequence: CDR1 SGHDN, CDR2 FVKESK. The V and J ends lost 0 bases and 3 bases respectively, with 8 bases between them. CDR3 sequence (DNA): TGTGCCAGCAGCCAAGATCTAGTTGAAGAGACCCAGTACTTC. Translated: CASSQDLVEETQYF.

The CDR3 DNA follows: TGTGCCAGCAGCTTAGTTCTAGCCGCAGATACGCAGTATTTT. Encoded protein: CASSLVLAADTQYF. This chain connects TRBV7-2 to TRBJ2-3, with TRBD2 as a possible D gene (5 bases). CDR3 length: 14 residues. V lost 1 base to trimming and J lost 4 bases, with 9 bases between them. CDR1 SGHTA and CDR2 FQGNSA come from the germline V gene.

In this sample, this clonotype turned up many times. In nucleotides, the CDR3 is TGCGCCAGCAGCCGGACAGGCGCGGGGAACTACGAGCAGTACTTC. Translating gives CASSRTGAGNYEQYF. The chain couples TRBV4-1 to TRBJ2-7, with TRBD1 as a possible D gene (7 bases). Trimming shortened V by 4 bases and J by 3 bases, and 16 bases separated the two germline ends. CDR1 and CDR2 (germline): MGHRA, YSYEKL. This CDR3 contains 15 residues.

This clonotype came up many times. V gene TRBV11-2 combines with J gene TRBJ2-7; 11 positions agree with TRBD2. V was clipped by 3 bases and J by 3 bases; unmatched bases: 4. Germline V gives CDR1 SGHAT, CDR2 FQNNGV. This CDR3 contains 15 residues. CDR3 in DNA: TGTGCCAGCAGCTTTACCACTAGCGGGAGCTACGAGCAGTACTTC. Protein: CASSFTTSGSYEQYF.

With regard to this clonotype: The junction differs from germline at one of its ends, possibly a read error. The chain couples TRBV13 to TRBJ2-1, with a possible D match to TRBD2 (5 bases). The CDR3 contains 16 residues. Germline CDR1 reads PRHDT; CDR2 reads FYEKMQ (reference sequence). Here the CDR3 DNA reads TGTGCCAGCAGCTTAGGGCTAGCCGGCCTCTACAATGGGCAGTTCTTC. This sequence encodes CASSLGLAGLYNGQFF.